Below, 14 T cell receptor beta chains from the same sample are listed, as sequenced in a study of beta chain features in type 1 diabetes. Findings and limits, study-wide: All four CD4+ subsets of Type 1 diabetes patients contained TCRB CDR3s that were moderately but significantly shorter.

These receptors have no known antigen. The isolated RNA, all of it, was reverse transcribed, so expressed TCRB transcripts were what got sequenced. The protocol was immunoSEQ multiplex PCR, while the TCRdb copy is restricted to in-frame clones and leaves out a portion. The sample yields about 170,000 clones, approximately 8.1% seen once. Sequencing was done on a sample of central memory CD4+ T cells from blood. The origin of the receptors is a woman between 40 and 55 years old with type 1 diabetes.

The rearrangement links TRBV4-2 to TRBJ1-2; 9 nucleotides match TRBD1. V dropped 2 bases and J dropped 8; count of bases not matched to a gene: 6. CDR1 and CDR2 from the germline V gene are LGHNA and YNFKEQ. CDR3 size: 14 residues. In DNA, the CDR3 is TGTGCCAGCAGCCAACAGGGACAGGGCTTCGGCTACACCTTC. The encoded protein is CASSQQGQGFGYTF.

The chain joins TRBV5-1 to TRBJ2-5; 7 positions agree with TRBD2. Unmatched junction bases numbered 2, after V lost 6 bases and J lost 3 bases. Germline V gene lookup returns CDR1 SGHRS and CDR2 YFSETQ. The CDR3 spans 12 residues. CDR3 region: CASMGGKETQYF. DNA for the CDR3: TGCGCCAGCATGGGAGGGAAAGAGACCCAGTACTTC. Filled out from reference TRBV5-1 and TRBJ2-5, the complete variable domain reads KAGVTQTPRYLIKTRGQQVTLSCSPISGHRSVSWYQQTPGQGLQFLFEYFSETQRNKGNFPGRFSGRQFSNSRSEMNVSTLELGDSALYLCASMGGKETQYFGPGTRLLVL.

The rearrangement links TRBV7-2 to TRBJ2-3, with TRBD2 matching over 12 bases. The germline V gene encodes CDR1 SGHTA and CDR2 FQGNSA. The ends lost 2 bases at V and 6 bases at J; junction bases unmatched: 6. CDR3 size: 16 residues. In DNA form, the CDR3 reads TGTGCCAGCAGCTTACTAGCGGGGGGGCCAGTGGATACGCAGTATTTT. This translates into CASSLLAGGPVDTQYF.

The chain carries TRBV6-5 and TRBJ2-7; no definite D call. Trimming took 10 bases from V and 3 from J, leaving 13 bases between them. Per germline, CDR1 MNHEY and CDR2 SVGAGI. The length of the CDR3 is 12 residues. This CDR3 is CATRTSGYEQYF. The DNA for the CDR3 is TGTGCCACCAGGACGTCGGGCTACGAGCAGTACTTC.

This sequence joins TRBV15 and TRBJ1-4; D is possibly TRBD1 (5 bases). This CDR3 has 16 residues. Germline-derived CDR1 and CDR2 are LNHNV and YYDKDF (reference sequence). Trimming pared 0 bases from V and 8 bases from J, leaving 16 bases between. CDR3 loop: CATSRDLVREGEKLFF. In nucleotides, the CDR3 is TGTGCCACCAGCAGAGATCTGGTCAGGGAGGGCGAAAAACTGTTTTTT.

The chain recombines TRBV18 with TRBJ2-7, with 8 bases aligning to TRBD1. The CDR3 spans 15 residues. J was trimmed by 3 bases and V by 3 bases; bases with no gene match: 7. CDR1 is KGHSH, CDR2 LQKENI, per germline. CDR3 sequence reads: CASSPGQGEHYEQYF. The CDR3 DNA is TGTGCCAGCTCACCCGGACAGGGAGAGCACTACGAGCAGTACTTC.

With respect to this clone: The DNA is omitted, as the CDR3 cannot be located on it reliably, and the CDR3 follows TCRdb's listing. The chain recombines TRBV19 with TRBJ2-1; TRBD2, the table's D call, lacks a check against the DNA. The CDR3 is 13 amino acids long, termini counted. Germline loops: CDR1 LNHDA, CDR2 SQIVND (reference sequence). CDR3 loop: CASTSGVGNEQFF.

The genes are TRBV9 and TRBJ1-2, with TRBD1 as a possible D gene (5 bases). Per germline, CDR1 SGDLS and CDR2 YYNGEE. The CDR3 loop spans 14 amino acids. V gave up 5 bases and J gave up 7 bases, with 18 bases separating them. This CDR3 reads CASRLGQGGAGYTF. The DNA for the CDR3 is TGTGCCAGCAGGCTTGGTCAGGGAGGGGCTGGCTACACCTTC.

The V call is TRBV7-2, the J call TRBJ1-2; 8 bases map to TRBD1. The CDR3 contains 13 residues. Germline assignment: CDR1 SGHTA and CDR2 FQGNSA. J lost 4 bases, V lost 5 bases, and 3 bases had no gene match. This chain's CDR3 is CASSPGTGYGYTF. The CDR3 nucleotides read TGTGCCAGCAGCCCCGGGACAGGCTATGGCTACACCTTC.

This clone was found a few times. This sequence joins TRBV6-6 and TRBJ1-2, with D uncertain. The CDR3 contains 14 residues. Germline V gene data show CDR1 as MNHNY and CDR2 as SVGAGI (reference sequence). Trimming cost V 7 bases and J 0 bases, with 12 bases left between them. The CDR3 DNA reads TGTGCCAGCACCCCGGGATCTACTAACTATGGCTACACCTTC. Its translation: CASTPGSTNYGYTF.

Only a few counts were recorded for this clone. J is TRBJ2-3 and V is TRBV5-4; D possibly corresponds to TRBD2 (5 bases). Germline V CDR1 and CDR2: SGHNT, YYREEE (reference sequence). Trimming took off 4 bases at V and 6 bases at J, with 12 bases between the two ends. The CDR3 runs to 13 residues. CDR3 protein: CASSIGSSDTQYF. In DNA form, the CDR3 reads TGTGCCAGCAGCATTGGGAGCTCCGATACGCAGTATTTT.

This clone was detected only a few times. The chain combines TRBV7-9 with TRBJ2-3, with unresolved D. Germline assignment: CDR1 SEHNR and CDR2 FQNEAQ (reference sequence). The CDR3 has 15 amino acids. Trimming cost V 5 bases and J 7 bases, with 19 bases left between them. The CDR3 loop is CASSAPSLSVNTQYF. CDR3 DNA sequence: TGTGCCAGCAGCGCTCCCTCGTTAAGCGTAAATACGCAGTATTTT.

This clone was picked up a small number of times. The chain couples TRBV18 to TRBJ2-1, with no clear D. From germline, CDR1 is KGHSH and CDR2 LQKENI. The V end lost 3 bases, the J end lost 6 bases, and 12 bases lay between the germline ends. The CDR3 contains 14 residues. The CDR3 DNA follows: TGTGCCAGCTCACCGTTGAGCGTAGGCAATGAGCAGTTCTTC. Its translation: CASSPLSVGNEQFF.

This clone was counted a few times. The chain combines TRBV6-6 with TRBJ1-1, with D perhaps TRBD1 (6 bases). Germline V gene lookup returns CDR1 MNHNY and CDR2 SVGAGI (reference sequence). With 6 bases removed from V and 0 bases from J, the gap between germline ends came to 8 bases. The CDR3 is 13 amino acids. The CDR3 sequence is CASRDRLNTEAFF. The DNA of the CDR3 is TGTGCCAGCAGAGACAGGTTGAACACTGAAGCTTTCTTT.